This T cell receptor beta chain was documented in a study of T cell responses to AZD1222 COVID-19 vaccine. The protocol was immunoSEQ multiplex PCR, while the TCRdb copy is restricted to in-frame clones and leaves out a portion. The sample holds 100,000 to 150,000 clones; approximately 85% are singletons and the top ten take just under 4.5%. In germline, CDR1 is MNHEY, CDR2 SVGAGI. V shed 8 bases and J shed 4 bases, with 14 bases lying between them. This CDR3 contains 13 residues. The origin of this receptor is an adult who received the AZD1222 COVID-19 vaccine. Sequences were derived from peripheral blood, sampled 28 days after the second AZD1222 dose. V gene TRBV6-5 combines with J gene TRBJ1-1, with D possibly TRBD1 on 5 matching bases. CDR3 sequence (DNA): TGTGCCAGCCCAGGGAGTAGGGTCACTGAAGCTTTCTTT. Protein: CASPGSRVTEAFF.